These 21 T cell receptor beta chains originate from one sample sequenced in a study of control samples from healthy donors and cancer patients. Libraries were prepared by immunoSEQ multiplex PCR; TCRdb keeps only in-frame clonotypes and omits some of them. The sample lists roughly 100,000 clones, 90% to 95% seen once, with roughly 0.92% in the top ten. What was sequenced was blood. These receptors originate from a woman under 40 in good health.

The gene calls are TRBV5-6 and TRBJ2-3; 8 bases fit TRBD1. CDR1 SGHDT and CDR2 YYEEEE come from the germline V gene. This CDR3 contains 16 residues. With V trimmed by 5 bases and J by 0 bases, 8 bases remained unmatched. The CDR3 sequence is CASSLTGQGSTDTQYF. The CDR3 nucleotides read TGTGCCAGCAGTCTCACCGGACAGGGAAGCACAGATACGCAGTATTTT.

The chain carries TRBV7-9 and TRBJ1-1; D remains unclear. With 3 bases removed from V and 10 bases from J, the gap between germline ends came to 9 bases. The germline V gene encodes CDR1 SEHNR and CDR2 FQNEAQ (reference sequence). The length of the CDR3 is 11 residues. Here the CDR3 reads CASSFLELAFF. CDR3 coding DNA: TGTGCCAGCAGCTTTCTGGAATTAGCTTTCTTT.

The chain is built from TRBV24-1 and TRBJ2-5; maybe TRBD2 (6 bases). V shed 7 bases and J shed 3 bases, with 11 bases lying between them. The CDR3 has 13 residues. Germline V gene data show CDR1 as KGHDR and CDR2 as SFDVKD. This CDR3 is CATSGGPKETQYF. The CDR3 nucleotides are TGTGCCACCAGCGGGGGACCGAAAGAGACCCAGTACTTC.

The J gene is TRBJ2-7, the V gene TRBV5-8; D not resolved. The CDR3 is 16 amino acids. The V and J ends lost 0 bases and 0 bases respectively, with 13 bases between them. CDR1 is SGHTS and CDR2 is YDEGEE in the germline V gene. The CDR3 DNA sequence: TGTGCCAGCAGCTTGGCGGGTAGTTCCCACTCCTACGAGCAGTACTTC. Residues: CASSLAGSSHSYEQYF.

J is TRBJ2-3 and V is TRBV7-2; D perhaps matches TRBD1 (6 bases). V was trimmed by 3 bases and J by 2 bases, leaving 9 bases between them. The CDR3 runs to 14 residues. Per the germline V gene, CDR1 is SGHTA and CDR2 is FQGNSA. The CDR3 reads CASSLGQLTDTQYF. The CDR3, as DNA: TGTGCCAGCAGCTTGGGACAACTCACAGATACGCAGTATTTT. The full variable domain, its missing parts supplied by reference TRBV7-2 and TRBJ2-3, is GAGVSQSPSNKVTEKGKDVELRCDPISGHTALYWYRQSLGQGLEFLIYFQGNSAPDKSGLPSDRFSAERTGGSVSTLTIQRTQQEDSAVYLCASSLGQLTDTQYFGPGTRLTVL.

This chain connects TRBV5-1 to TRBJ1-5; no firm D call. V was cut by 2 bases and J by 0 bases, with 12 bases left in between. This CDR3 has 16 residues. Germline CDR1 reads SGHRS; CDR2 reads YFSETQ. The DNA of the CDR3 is TGCGCCAGCAGCTTTGACGGAAGCTATAGCAATCAGCCCCAGCATTTT. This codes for CASSFDGSYSNQPQHF.

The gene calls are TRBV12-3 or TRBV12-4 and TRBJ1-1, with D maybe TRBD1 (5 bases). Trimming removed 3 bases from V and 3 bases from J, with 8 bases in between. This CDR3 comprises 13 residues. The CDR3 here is CASSFDRYTEAFF. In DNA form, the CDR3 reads TGTGCCAGCAGTTTCGACAGATACACTGAAGCTTTCTTT.

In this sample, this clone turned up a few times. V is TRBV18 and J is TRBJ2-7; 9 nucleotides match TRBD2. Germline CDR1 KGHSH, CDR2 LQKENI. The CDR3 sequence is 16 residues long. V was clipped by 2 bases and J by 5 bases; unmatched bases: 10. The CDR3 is CASSPWSSGGNNEQYF. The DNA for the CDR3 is TGTGCCAGCTCACCATGGTCCAGCGGGGGGAATAACGAGCAGTACTTC.

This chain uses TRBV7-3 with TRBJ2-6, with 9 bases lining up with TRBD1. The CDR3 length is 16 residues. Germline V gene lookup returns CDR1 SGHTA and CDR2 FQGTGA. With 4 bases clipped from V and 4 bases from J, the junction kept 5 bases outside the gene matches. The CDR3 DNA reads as TGTGCCAGCAGCTCCGGGACAGGGCTCGGGGCCAACGTCCTGACTTTC. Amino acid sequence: CASSSGTGLGANVLTF.

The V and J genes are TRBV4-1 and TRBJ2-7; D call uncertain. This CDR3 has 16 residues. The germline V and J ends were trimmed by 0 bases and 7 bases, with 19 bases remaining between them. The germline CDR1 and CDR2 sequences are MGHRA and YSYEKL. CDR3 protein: CASSQDQLSLPGEQYF. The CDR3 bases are TGCGCCAGCAGCCAAGATCAGTTGTCCCTCCCCGGGGAGCAGTACTTC.

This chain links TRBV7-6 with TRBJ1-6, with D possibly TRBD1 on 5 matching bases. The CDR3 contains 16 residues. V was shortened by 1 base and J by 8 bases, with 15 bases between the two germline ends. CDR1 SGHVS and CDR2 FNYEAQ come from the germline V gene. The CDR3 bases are TGTGCCAGCAGCTTAGAGGTGCAGGGCGCGCATTCACCCCTCCACTTT. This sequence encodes CASSLEVQGAHSPLHF.

As DNA, the CDR3 is TGTGCCAGCAGGGGGACAAAGAACACTGAAGCTTTCTTT. The encoded protein is CASRGTKNTEAFF. This chain uses TRBV2 with TRBJ1-1; possibly TRBD1 for D (6 bases). This CDR3 has 13 residues. Germline CDR1 reads SNHLY; CDR2 reads FYNNEI. Trimming left V 6 bases short and J 1 base short, with 9 bases between.

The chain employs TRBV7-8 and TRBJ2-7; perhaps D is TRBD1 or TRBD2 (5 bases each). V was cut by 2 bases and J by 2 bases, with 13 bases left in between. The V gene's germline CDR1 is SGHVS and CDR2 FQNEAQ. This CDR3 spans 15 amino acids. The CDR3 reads CASSLSQPGPYEQYF. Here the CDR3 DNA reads TGTGCCAGCAGCTTAAGTCAGCCGGGGCCCTACGAGCAGTACTTC.

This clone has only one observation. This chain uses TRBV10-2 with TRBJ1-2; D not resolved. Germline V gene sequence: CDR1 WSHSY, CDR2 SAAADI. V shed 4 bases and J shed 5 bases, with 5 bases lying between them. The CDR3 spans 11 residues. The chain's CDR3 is CASSATYGYTF. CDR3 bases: TGCGCCAGCAGTGCAACATATGGCTACACCTTC.

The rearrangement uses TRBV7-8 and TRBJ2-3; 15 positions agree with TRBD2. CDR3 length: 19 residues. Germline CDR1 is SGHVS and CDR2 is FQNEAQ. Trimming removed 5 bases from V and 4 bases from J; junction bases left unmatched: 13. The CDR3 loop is CASSPWTSGGARRADTQYF. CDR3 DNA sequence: TGTGCCAGCAGCCCATGGACTAGCGGGGGGGCCAGAAGGGCAGATACGCAGTATTTT.

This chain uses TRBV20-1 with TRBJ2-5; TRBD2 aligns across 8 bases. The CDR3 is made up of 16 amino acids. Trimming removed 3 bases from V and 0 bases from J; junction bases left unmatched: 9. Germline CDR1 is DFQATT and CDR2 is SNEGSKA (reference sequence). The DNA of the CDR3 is TGCAGTGCTAGTTCCCCTAGCGGGCTGTACCAAGAGACCCAGTACTTC. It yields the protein CSASSPSGLYQETQYF.

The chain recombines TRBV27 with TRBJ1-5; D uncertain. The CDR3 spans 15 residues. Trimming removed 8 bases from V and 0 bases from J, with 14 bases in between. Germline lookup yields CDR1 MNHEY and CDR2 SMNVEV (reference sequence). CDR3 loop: CASRELAGSNQPQHF. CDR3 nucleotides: TGTGCCAGCCGAGAGCTTGCGGGTAGCAATCAGCCCCAGCATTTT.

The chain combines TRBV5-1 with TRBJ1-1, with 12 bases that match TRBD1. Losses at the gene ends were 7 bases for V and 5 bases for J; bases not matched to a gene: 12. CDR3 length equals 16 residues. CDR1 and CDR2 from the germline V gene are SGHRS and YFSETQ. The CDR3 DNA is TGCGCCAGCTCCTCCGGGACAGGGGGCTTAGGGACTGAAGCTTTCTTT. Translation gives CASSSGTGGLGTEAFF.

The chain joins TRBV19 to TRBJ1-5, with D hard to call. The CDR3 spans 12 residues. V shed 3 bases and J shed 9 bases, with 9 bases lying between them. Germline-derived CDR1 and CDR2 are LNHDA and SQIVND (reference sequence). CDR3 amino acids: CASSIFPPPQHF. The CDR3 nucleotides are TGTGCCAGTAGTATTTTTCCCCCGCCCCAGCATTTT.

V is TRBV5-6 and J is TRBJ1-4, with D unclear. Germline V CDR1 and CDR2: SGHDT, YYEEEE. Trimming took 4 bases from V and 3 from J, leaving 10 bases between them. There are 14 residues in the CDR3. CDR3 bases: TGTGCCAGCAGCCCCTATAGGGCTAATGAAAAACTGTTTTTT. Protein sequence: CASSPYRANEKLFF.

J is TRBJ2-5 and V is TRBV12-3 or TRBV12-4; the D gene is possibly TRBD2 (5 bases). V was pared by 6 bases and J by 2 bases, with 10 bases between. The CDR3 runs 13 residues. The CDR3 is CASSFGNQETQYF. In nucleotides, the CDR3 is TGTGCCAGCAGCTTCGGGAATCAAGAGACCCAGTACTTC.